The clone carrying this T cell receptor (beta chain) was observed a handful of times. What it recognizes is unknown. The source of the sample is a study of T-cell memory formation after mild COVID-19. For the study at large: Each donor largely had its own TCR clusters. Overall study results and limits: CD4+ bias marked clones expanding day 15 to 37, unlike balanced contracting clones.

It was 5'RACE with constant-segment primers that produced the TCR alpha and TCR beta cDNA libraries, which carried sample barcodes and UMIs. Using its own MiXCR run on the 5' RACE reads, TCRdb lists one record per CDR3 protein. The sample lists 410,000 or so distinct CDR3 sequences, around 22% occurring once. There are 10 residues in the CDR3. Germline loops: CDR1 SSHAT, CDR2 FNYEAQ (reference sequence). This clonotype was obtained from an adult woman who had mild COVID-19 (a few samples of this study predate the infection). Cell type and time point are not known. The chain couples TRBV7-7 to TRBJ2-7; D perhaps matches TRBD2 (5 bases). Material: PBMCs or a T cell subset sorted from them (not recorded which). The CDR3 reads CASVPYEQYF. The CDR3 coding sequence is TGTGCTAGCGTCCCCTACGAGCAGTACTTC.